The clone carrying this T cell receptor beta chain was observed a handful of times. This sample is part of a study of PD-L1 blockade in urothelial cancer. The table came from immunoSEQ multiplex PCR; TCRdb's copy has only in-frame clones and leaves some out. The sample lists fewer than 2,000 clones; roughly a third were seen once. The CDR3 runs to 14 residues. The sequence came from a man aged 55 to 70 with urothelial cancer. The specimen comprised tumor tissue, sampled before atezolizumab (anti-PD-L1) treatment. The rearrangement joins TRBV7-5 to TRBJ2-1; TRBD1 reflects the table's D call only, with no check against the DNA. TRBV7-5 is a known pseudogene. The CDR3 is CASSKRTQYNEQFF. In DNA, the CDR3 is TGTGCCAGCAGCAAAAGGACACAGTACAATGAGCAGTTCTTC.